These T cell receptor beta chains were read from a single sample in a study of blood T cell repertoires in COVID-19. Profiled with immunoSEQ multiplex PCR; TCRdb holds only in-frame clones, not every one. The data show some 260,000 clones, with approximately 86% seen just once and 0.65% to 0.95% held by the top ten. Input material: peripheral blood. The origin of the receptors is a woman aged 25 to 45 with acute or convalescent COVID-19. Each CDR3 is given with its conserved first and last residue. Each record gives: V gene, clone size, D gene, J gene, CDR3 protein, CDR3 DNA. The D gene is left open where the match is weak. The listing skips clone size in some rows; elsewhere it reads once, few, many or a size class.

V gene: TRBV19
clone size: -
D gene: -
J gene: TRBJ1-2
CDR3 protein: CASRSGANYGYTF
CDR3 DNA: TGTGCCAGTAGGAGTGGGGCCAACTATGGCTACACCTTC

V gene: TRBV9
clone size: -
D gene: -
J gene: TRBJ1-6
CDR3 protein: CASSVEGAYNSPLHF
CDR3 DNA: TGTGCCAGCAGCGTAGAAGGGGCCTATAATTCACCCCTCCACTTT

V gene: TRBV30
clone size: -
D gene: TRBD1
J gene: TRBJ2-5
CDR3 protein: CAWTHRDREETQYF
CDR3 DNA: TGTGCCTGGACCCACCGGGACAGGGAAGAGACCCAGTACTTC

V gene: TRBV2
clone size: -
D gene: TRBD2
J gene: TRBJ2-7
CDR3 protein: CASSASSGRGHEQYF
CDR3 DNA: TGTGCCAGCAGTGCCTCTAGCGGGAGGGGACACGAGCAGTACTTC

V gene: TRBV7-2
clone size: -
D gene: -
J gene: TRBJ2-7
CDR3 protein: CASSPGGTLYEQYF
CDR3 DNA: TGTGCCAGCAGCCCAGGGGGGACGCTATACGAGCAGTACTTC

V gene: TRBV15
clone size: many
D gene: TRBD1
J gene: TRBJ1-2
CDR3 protein: CATSSRRTGEGYTF
CDR3 DNA: TGTGCCACCAGCAGCAGGCGGACAGGGGAAGGCTACACCTTC

V gene: TRBV5-5
clone size: -
D gene: TRBD1
J gene: TRBJ1-4
CDR3 protein: CASSPGMGQFNEKLFF
CDR3 DNA: TGTGCCAGCAGCCCCGGGATGGGACAGTTTAATGAAAAACTGTTTTTT

V gene: TRBV30
clone size: -
D gene: TRBD1
J gene: TRBJ1-4
CDR3 protein: CASSREQGATNEKLFF
CDR3 DNA: TGTGCCTCCTCTAGGGAGCAGGGGGCCACGAATGAAAAACTGTTTTTT

V gene: TRBV19
clone size: few
D gene: -
J gene: TRBJ2-3
CDR3 protein: CASSIDPSGGTQYF
CDR3 DNA: TGTGCCAGTAGTATAGATCCCAGTGGAGGTACGCAGTATTTT

V gene: TRBV24-1
clone size: -
D gene: -
J gene: TRBJ2-7
CDR3 protein: CATSDPQYLSASRGEQYF
CDR3 DNA: TGTGCCACCAGTGACCCCCAATATCTTAGCGCGAGCCGGGGCGAGCAGTACTTC

V gene: TRBV28
clone size: -
D gene: TRBD2
J gene: TRBJ2-7
CDR3 protein: CASSSTGGSTGGEQYF
CDR3 DNA: TGTGCCAGCAGCTCCACCGGAGGCTCTACGGGGGGCGAGCAGTACTTC

V gene: TRBV6-2/TRBV6-3
clone size: -
D gene: TRBD2
J gene: TRBJ2-7
CDR3 protein: CASSWTTSGRTYEQYF
CDR3 DNA: TGTGCCAGCAGTTGGACGACTAGCGGGAGGACCTACGAGCAGTACTTC

V gene: TRBV19
clone size: -
D gene: TRBD2
J gene: TRBJ2-5
CDR3 protein: CASSIGTSGKETQYF
CDR3 DNA: TGTGCCAGTAGTATAGGGACTAGCGGAAAAGAGACCCAGTACTTC

V gene: TRBV30
clone size: -
D gene: -
J gene: TRBJ2-7
CDR3 protein: CAWSQNSEQYF
CDR3 DNA: TGTGCCTGGAGCCAAAATTCCGAGCAGTACTTC

V gene: TRBV7-2
clone size: -
D gene: TRBD2
J gene: TRBJ2-3
CDR3 protein: CASSLSPGLASNTQYF
CDR3 DNA: TGTGCCAGCAGCTTATCGCCGGGACTAGCGTCAAATACGCAGTATTTT

V gene: TRBV9
clone size: -
D gene: -
J gene: TRBJ2-3
CDR3 protein: CASSVGGIASTDTQYF
CDR3 DNA: TGTGCCAGCAGCGTTGGAGGGATCGCTAGCACAGATACGCAGTATTTT

V gene: TRBV3-1/TRBV3-2
clone size: -
D gene: TRBD2
J gene: TRBJ2-5
CDR3 protein: CASSQFWRNGRGEETQYF
CDR3 DNA: TGTGCCAGCAGCCAATTCTGGCGGAACGGTCGGGGGGAAGAGACCCAGTACTTC

V gene: TRBV7-9
clone size: -
D gene: TRBD1
J gene: TRBJ2-1
CDR3 protein: CASSRTGGEPQQFF
CDR3 DNA: TGTGCCAGCAGCCGGACAGGGGGAGAGCCTCAGCAGTTCTTC

V gene: TRBV6-2/TRBV6-3
clone size: -
D gene: TRBD2
J gene: TRBJ2-3
CDR3 protein: CASSYRSGRYTDTQYF
CDR3 DNA: TGTGCCAGCAGTTACCGTAGCGGGAGGTACACAGATACGCAGTATTTT

V gene: TRBV5-1
clone size: -
D gene: TRBD2
J gene: TRBJ2-2
CDR3 protein: CASSLTSGNAGELFF
CDR3 DNA: TGCGCCAGCAGCTTGACTAGCGGGAACGCCGGGGAGCTGTTTTTT

V gene: TRBV6-5
clone size: -
D gene: -
J gene: TRBJ1-2
CDR3 protein: CATTGSYGYTF
CDR3 DNA: TGTGCCACCACAGGGTCCTATGGCTACACCTTC

V gene: TRBV12-3/TRBV12-4
clone size: -
D gene: TRBD1
J gene: TRBJ1-3
CDR3 protein: CASSNRGGNTIYF
CDR3 DNA: TGTGCCAGCAGCAACAGGGGGGGAAACACCATATATTTT

V gene: TRBV10-3
clone size: -
D gene: TRBD2
J gene: TRBJ2-1
CDR3 protein: CAISELAGGSNEQFF
CDR3 DNA: TGTGCCATCAGTGAGCTAGCGGGAGGTAGTAATGAGCAGTTCTTC

V gene: TRBV2
clone size: -
D gene: TRBD1
J gene: TRBJ2-7
CDR3 protein: CASKRTGTYEQYF
CDR3 DNA: TGTGCCAGCAAGAGGACAGGTACCTACGAGCAGTACTTC

V gene: TRBV15
clone size: -
D gene: TRBD1
J gene: TRBJ2-1
CDR3 protein: CATSRDRGFGNEQFF
CDR3 DNA: TGTGCCACCAGCAGGGACAGGGGGTTCGGAAATGAGCAGTTCTTC

V gene: TRBV27
clone size: few
D gene: TRBD2
J gene: TRBJ2-2
CDR3 protein: CASSLGSGRPNRYTGELFF
CDR3 DNA: TGTGCCAGCAGTTTAGGTAGCGGGAGGCCCAACCGTTACACCGGGGAGCTGTTTTTT

V gene: TRBV6-2/TRBV6-3
clone size: -
D gene: -
J gene: TRBJ2-1
CDR3 protein: CASSLRVGGNEQFF
CDR3 DNA: TGTGCCAGCAGCTTACGGGTGGGAGGCAATGAGCAGTTCTTC

V gene: TRBV10-3
clone size: few
D gene: -
J gene: TRBJ2-2
CDR3 protein: CAISDSTGELFF
CDR3 DNA: TGTGCCATCAGTGATAGCACCGGGGAGCTGTTTTTT

V gene: TRBV12-3/TRBV12-4
clone size: -
D gene: -
J gene: TRBJ2-7
CDR3 protein: CASSEQGTYEQYF
CDR3 DNA: TGTGCCAGCAGTGAACAGGGAACCTACGAGCAGTACTTC

V gene: TRBV7-2
clone size: -
D gene: -
J gene: TRBJ1-5
CDR3 protein: CASSSFEGQPQHF
CDR3 DNA: TGTGCCAGCAGCTCCTTTGAGGGTCAGCCCCAGCATTTT

V gene: TRBV5-3
clone size: -
D gene: TRBD2
J gene: TRBJ2-7
CDR3 protein: CAGTSGRSSYEQYF
CDR3 DNA: TGTGCCGGAACTAGCGGGAGGAGCTCCTACGAGCAGTACTTC

V gene: TRBV6-4
clone size: -
D gene: -
J gene: TRBJ2-2
CDR3 protein: CASRRGGATGELFF
CDR3 DNA: TGTGCCAGCAGACGCGGGGGCGCCACCGGGGAGCTGTTTTTT

V gene: TRBV25-1
clone size: few
D gene: TRBD2
J gene: TRBJ2-2
CDR3 protein: CASSEFGLAGVGELFF
CDR3 DNA: TGTGCCAGCAGTGAATTCGGGCTAGCGGGAGTCGGGGAGCTGTTTTTT

V gene: TRBV18
clone size: -
D gene: -
J gene: TRBJ2-2
CDR3 protein: CASSPTQMNTGELFF
CDR3 DNA: TGTGCCAGCTCACCGACTCAGATGAACACCGGGGAGCTGTTTTTT

V gene: TRBV5-1
clone size: -
D gene: -
J gene: TRBJ2-7
CDR3 protein: CASSLDPGNYEQYF
CDR3 DNA: TGCGCCAGCAGCTTGGATCCAGGAAACTACGAGCAGTACTTC

V gene: TRBV27
clone size: once
D gene: TRBD2
J gene: TRBJ2-1
CDR3 protein: CASSFVSSGGGNEQFF
CDR3 DNA: TGTGCCAGCAGTTTTGTTTCTAGCGGGGGAGGCAATGAGCAGTTCTTC

V gene: TRBV9
clone size: once
D gene: TRBD2
J gene: TRBJ2-7
CDR3 protein: CASSVAPGLAHEQYF
CDR3 DNA: TGTGCCAGCAGCGTAGCCCCGGGACTAGCCCACGAGCAGTACTTC

V gene: TRBV7-9
clone size: few
D gene: -
J gene: TRBJ2-7
CDR3 protein: CASSPNSYEQYF
CDR3 DNA: TGTGCCAGCAGCCCCAATTCCTACGAGCAGTACTTC

V gene: TRBV19
clone size: few
D gene: TRBD1
J gene: TRBJ1-5
CDR3 protein: CASRPPQTGTHSNQPQHF
CDR3 DNA: TGTGCCAGTAGACCCCCGCAGACAGGGACCCATAGCAATCAGCCCCAGCATTTT

V gene: TRBV5-4
clone size: once
D gene: TRBD1
J gene: TRBJ2-7
CDR3 protein: CASSRDRAPPGYEQYF
CDR3 DNA: TGTGCCAGCAGCCGGGACAGGGCTCCCCCTGGCTACGAGCAGTACTTC

V gene: TRBV27
clone size: few
D gene: TRBD1
J gene: TRBJ2-1
CDR3 protein: CASSPRTGYNEQFF
CDR3 DNA: TGTGCCAGCAGTCCCCGGACAGGATACAATGAGCAGTTCTTC

V gene: TRBV19
clone size: few
D gene: TRBD1
J gene: TRBJ1-4
CDR3 protein: CAAGVGTGYEKLFF
CDR3 DNA: TGTGCAGCCGGCGTCGGGACAGGGTATGAAAAACTGTTTTTT

V gene: TRBV5-1
clone size: -
D gene: -
J gene: TRBJ2-7
CDR3 protein: CASSLVETYEQYF
CDR3 DNA: TGCGCCAGCAGCTTGGTAGAAACCTACGAGCAGTACTTC

V gene: TRBV7-9
clone size: -
D gene: -
J gene: TRBJ2-7
CDR3 protein: CASSFYPGVSYEQYF
CDR3 DNA: TGTGCCAGCAGCTTTTATCCGGGAGTCTCCTACGAGCAGTACTTC

V gene: TRBV19
clone size: -
D gene: TRBD2
J gene: TRBJ2-5
CDR3 protein: CASSQTSGRSQETQYF
CDR3 DNA: TGTGCCAGTAGTCAAACTAGCGGGAGGTCCCAAGAGACCCAGTACTTC

V gene: TRBV19
clone size: -
D gene: -
J gene: TRBJ1-2
CDR3 protein: CASSIADISPGYTF
CDR3 DNA: TGTGCCAGTAGTATAGCAGATATCTCGCCTGGCTACACCTTC

V gene: TRBV7-3
clone size: -
D gene: TRBD2
J gene: TRBJ2-2
CDR3 protein: CASSLRSGLAANTGELFF
CDR3 DNA: TGTGCCAGCAGCTTAAGGTCGGGACTAGCCGCAAACACCGGGGAGCTGTTTTTT

V gene: TRBV4-3
clone size: once
D gene: TRBD2
J gene: TRBJ2-2
CDR3 protein: CASSQDPGGTGELFF
CDR3 DNA: TGCGCCAGCAGCCAAGATCCGGGGGGCACCGGGGAGCTGTTTTTT

V gene: TRBV14
clone size: -
D gene: -
J gene: TRBJ2-1
CDR3 protein: CASSQDFGYEYEQFF
CDR3 DNA: TGTGCCAGCAGCCAAGATTTCGGGTATGAATATGAGCAGTTCTTC

V gene: TRBV18
clone size: -
D gene: -
J gene: TRBJ1-6
CDR3 protein: CASSLQGSYNSPLHF
CDR3 DNA: TGTGCCAGCTCACTCCAGGGGTCCTATAATTCACCCCTCCACTTT

V gene: TRBV4-3
clone size: -
D gene: TRBD1
J gene: TRBJ2-1
CDR3 protein: CASSQDGQANNEQFF
CDR3 DNA: TGCGCCAGCAGCCAAGACGGACAGGCGAACAATGAGCAGTTCTTC

V gene: TRBV5-1
clone size: -
D gene: -
J gene: TRBJ2-3
CDR3 protein: CASSLRSDTQYF
CDR3 DNA: TGCGCCAGCAGCCTGAGATCAGATACGCAGTATTTT

V gene: TRBV10-1
clone size: few
D gene: -
J gene: TRBJ1-6
CDR3 protein: CASSESRGSPLHF
CDR3 DNA: TGCGCCAGCAGTGAGAGCAGGGGTTCACCCCTCCACTTT

V gene: TRBV6-2/TRBV6-3
clone size: -
D gene: TRBD2
J gene: TRBJ2-1
CDR3 protein: CASSYASGGYNEQFF
CDR3 DNA: TGTGCCAGCAGTTACGCTAGCGGGGGGTACAATGAGCAGTTCTTC

V gene: TRBV7-3
clone size: -
D gene: -
J gene: TRBJ1-1
CDR3 protein: CASSLSRSNTEAFF
CDR3 DNA: TGTGCCAGCAGCTTATCCAGGTCTAACACTGAAGCTTTCTTT

V gene: TRBV19
clone size: -
D gene: TRBD1
J gene: TRBJ2-7
CDR3 protein: CASSKDRDGAYEQYF
CDR3 DNA: TGTGCCAGTAGTAAAGACAGGGATGGGGCCTACGAGCAGTACTTC

V gene: TRBV19
clone size: -
D gene: TRBD1
J gene: TRBJ2-3
CDR3 protein: CASRKTGADTQYF
CDR3 DNA: TGTGCCAGTAGAAAGACAGGGGCAGATACGCAGTATTTT

V gene: TRBV19
clone size: -
D gene: TRBD2
J gene: TRBJ2-7
CDR3 protein: CASSINLAAYDEQYF
CDR3 DNA: TGTGCCAGTAGTATCAATCTAGCGGCCTACGACGAGCAGTACTTC

V gene: TRBV7-9
clone size: -
D gene: -
J gene: TRBJ2-2
CDR3 protein: CASSQRIASGELFF
CDR3 DNA: TGTGCCAGCAGCCAGCGAATCGCCTCCGGGGAGCTGTTTTTT

V gene: TRBV19
clone size: -
D gene: -
J gene: TRBJ2-1
CDR3 protein: CASSRSGLGGNEQFF
CDR3 DNA: TGTGCCAGTAGTCGGTCAGGGCTAGGTGGCAATGAGCAGTTCTTC